A single T cell receptor beta chain is shown here with its context. V lost 3 bases and J 4 bases, leaving 21 bases between the germline ends. This CDR3 has 17 amino acids. Per germline, CDR1 MRHNA and CDR2 SNTAGT. The authors' processing: Amplification of reference gene primers was used by the study to estimate nucleated cell counts. Assay: immunoSEQ multiplex PCR; the TCRdb copy retains only in-frame clones and omits some. The DNA gave D and trimming, while V, J and clone size come from that table. In the table there are 85,000 to 120,000 clones, approximately 92% of which are singletons. The data were obtained in a study of blood T cell repertoires in COVID-19.

The sequencing sample was made of peripheral blood. This receptor was obtained from a man between 18 and 29 years old with acute or convalescent COVID-19. This rearrangement joins TRBV6-4 to TRBJ1-2; a weak D match, TRBD1 (5 bases). The CDR3 is CASSDGAQGRWGYGYTF. Written as DNA, the CDR3 is TGTGCCAGCAGTGATGGAGCCCAGGGTAGATGGGGCTATGGCTACACCTTC.